This TCR beta chain came from a study of beta chain features in type 1 diabetes. Expressed TCRB transcripts were sequenced, since all the RNA that had been isolated was reverse transcribed. The data were produced by immunoSEQ multiplex PCR, yet TCRdb's version contains in-frame clones alone and is incomplete. The sample shows about 270,000 clones, roughly 13% of them seen only once. This clone has only a few counts. Sequencing was performed on naive CD4+ T cells from blood. The clonotype comes from a woman aged 35 to 49 in good health.

Here the CDR3 reads CASSSGQRSTGELFF. The CDR3, as DNA: TGCGCCAGCAGCTCCGGACAGCGATCCACCGGGGAGCTGTTTTTT. V gene TRBV5-1 combines with J gene TRBJ2-2; tentative D call: TRBD1 (6 bases). The CDR3 extends over 15 amino acids. The V and J ends lost 3 bases and 4 bases respectively, with 13 bases between them. Germline lookup yields CDR1 SGHRS and CDR2 YFSETQ. The whole variable domain, remainder taken from reference TRBV5-1 and TRBJ2-2, is KAGVTQTPRYLIKTRGQQVTLSCSPISGHRSVSWYQQTPGQGLQFLFEYFSETQRNKGNFPGRFSGRQFSNSRSEMNVSTLELGDSALYLCASSSGQRSTGELFFGEGSRLTVL.